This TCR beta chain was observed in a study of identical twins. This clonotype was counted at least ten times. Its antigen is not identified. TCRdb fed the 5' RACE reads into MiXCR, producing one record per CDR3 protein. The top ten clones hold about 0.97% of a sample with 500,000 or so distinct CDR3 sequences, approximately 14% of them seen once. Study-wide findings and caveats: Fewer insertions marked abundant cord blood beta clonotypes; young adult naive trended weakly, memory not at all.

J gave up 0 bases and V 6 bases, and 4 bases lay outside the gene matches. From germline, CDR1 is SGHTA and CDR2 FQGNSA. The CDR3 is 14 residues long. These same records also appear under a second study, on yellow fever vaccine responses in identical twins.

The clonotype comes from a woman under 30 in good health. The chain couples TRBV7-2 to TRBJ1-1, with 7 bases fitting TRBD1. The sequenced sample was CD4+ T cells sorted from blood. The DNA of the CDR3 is TGTGCCAGCAGGCCCGGGACAGTGAACACTGAAGCTTTCTTT. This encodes CASRPGTVNTEAFF.